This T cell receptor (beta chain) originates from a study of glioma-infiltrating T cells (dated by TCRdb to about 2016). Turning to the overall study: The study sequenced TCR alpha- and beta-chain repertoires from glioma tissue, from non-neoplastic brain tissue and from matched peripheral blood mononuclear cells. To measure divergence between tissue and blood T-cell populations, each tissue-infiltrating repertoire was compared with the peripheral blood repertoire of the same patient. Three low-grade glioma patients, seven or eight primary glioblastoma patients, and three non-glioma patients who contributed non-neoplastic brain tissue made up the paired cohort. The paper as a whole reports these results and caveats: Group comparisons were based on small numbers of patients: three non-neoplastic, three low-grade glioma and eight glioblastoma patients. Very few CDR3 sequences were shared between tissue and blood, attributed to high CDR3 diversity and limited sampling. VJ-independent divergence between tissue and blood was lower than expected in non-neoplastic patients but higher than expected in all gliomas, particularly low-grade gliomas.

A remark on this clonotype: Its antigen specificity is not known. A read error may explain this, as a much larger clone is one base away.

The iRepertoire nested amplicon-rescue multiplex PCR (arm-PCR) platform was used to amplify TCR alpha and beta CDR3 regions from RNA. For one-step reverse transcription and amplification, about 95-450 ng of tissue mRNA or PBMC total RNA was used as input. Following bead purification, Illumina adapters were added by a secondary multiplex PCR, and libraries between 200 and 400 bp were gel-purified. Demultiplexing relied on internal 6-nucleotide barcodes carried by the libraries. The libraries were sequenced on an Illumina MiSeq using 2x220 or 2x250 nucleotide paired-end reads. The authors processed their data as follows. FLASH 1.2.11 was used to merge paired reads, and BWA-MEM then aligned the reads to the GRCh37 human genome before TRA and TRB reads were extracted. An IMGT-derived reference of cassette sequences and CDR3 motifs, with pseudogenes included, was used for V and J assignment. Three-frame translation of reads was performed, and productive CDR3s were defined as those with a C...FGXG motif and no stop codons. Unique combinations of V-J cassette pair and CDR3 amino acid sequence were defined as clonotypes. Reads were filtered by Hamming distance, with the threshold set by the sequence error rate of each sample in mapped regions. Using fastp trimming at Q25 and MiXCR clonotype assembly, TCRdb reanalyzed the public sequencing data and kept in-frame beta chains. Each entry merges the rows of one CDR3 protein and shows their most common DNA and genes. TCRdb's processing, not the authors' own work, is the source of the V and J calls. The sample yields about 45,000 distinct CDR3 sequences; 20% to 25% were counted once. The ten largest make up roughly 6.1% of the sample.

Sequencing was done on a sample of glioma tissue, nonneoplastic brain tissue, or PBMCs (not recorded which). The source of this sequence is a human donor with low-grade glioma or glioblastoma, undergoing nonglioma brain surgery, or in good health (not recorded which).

CDR3 protein: CASSRARGNTEELFF. The nucleotide sequence is given as TGTGCCAGCAGCAGGGCCCGGGGGAACACCGAGGAGCTGTTTTTT. The chain was built from TRBV2 and TRBJ2-2, and the D gene may be TRBD2, 6 bases matching. Including cysteine and phenylalanine, the CDR3 has 15 amino acids. Just CDR3 DNA is preserved here, 45 bases in frame from base 1. The germline V gene yields SNHLY for CDR1 and FYNNEI for CDR2.